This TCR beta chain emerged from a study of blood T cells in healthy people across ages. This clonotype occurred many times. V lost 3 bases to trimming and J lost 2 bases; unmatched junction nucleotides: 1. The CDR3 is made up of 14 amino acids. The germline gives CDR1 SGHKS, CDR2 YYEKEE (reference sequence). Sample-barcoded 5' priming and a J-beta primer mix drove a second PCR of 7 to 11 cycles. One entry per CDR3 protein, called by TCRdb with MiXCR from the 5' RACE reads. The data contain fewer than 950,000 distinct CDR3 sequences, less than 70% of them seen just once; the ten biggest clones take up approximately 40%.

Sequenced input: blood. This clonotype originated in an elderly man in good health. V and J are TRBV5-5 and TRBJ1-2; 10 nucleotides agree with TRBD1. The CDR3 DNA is TGTGCCAGCAGCTCGGGACAGGGGAACTATGGCTACACCTTC. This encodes CASSSGQGNYGYTF.